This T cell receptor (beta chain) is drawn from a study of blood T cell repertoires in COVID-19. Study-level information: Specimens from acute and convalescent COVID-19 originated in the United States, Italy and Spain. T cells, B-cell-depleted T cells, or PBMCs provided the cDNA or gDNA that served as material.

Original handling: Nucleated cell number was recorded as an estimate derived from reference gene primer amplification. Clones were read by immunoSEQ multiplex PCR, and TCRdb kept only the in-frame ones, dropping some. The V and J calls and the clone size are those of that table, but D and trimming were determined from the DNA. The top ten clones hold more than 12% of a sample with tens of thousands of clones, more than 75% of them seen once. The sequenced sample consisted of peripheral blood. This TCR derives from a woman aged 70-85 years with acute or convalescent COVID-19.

The CDR3 DNA reads as TGCGCCAGCCTCCCTAGTTCGGGACAGGGCTACCAGCGGTTCTACGAGCAGTACGTC. Encoded protein: CASLPSSGQGYQRFYEQYV. V usage is TRBV5-1 and J usage is TRBJ2-7; 9 nucleotides line up with TRBD1. J was trimmed by 3 bases and V by 7 bases; bases with no gene match: 23. The CDR3 runs to 19 residues. CDR1 and CDR2 from the germline V gene are SGHRS and YFSETQ.